This record concerns one TCR beta chain sequence. Its antigen is still unknown. The data originate from a study of blood T cells in healthy people across ages. Notes on the study in general: Unsorted PBMC material precluded a definitive naive versus antigen-experienced comparison. Age brought a roughly linear fall in TCR beta diversity measured per million T cells.

V lost 5 bases to trimming and J lost 6 bases; unmatched junction nucleotides: 8. The CDR3 has 14 residues. The germline V gene encodes CDR1 SGHRS and CDR2 YFSETQ. PCR was performed a second time for roughly 7 to 12 cycles using a sample-barcoded 5' primer and a J-beta primer mix. A minimum of 2.5 million CDR3-containing paired-end reads was obtained for each sample. TCRdb independently ran MiXCR on the 5' RACE reads; one entry per CDR3 protein. The sample records approximately 780,000 distinct CDR3 sequences, under 30% being singletons. The sample was also linked to a second study, of T cells of mothers and their children. In that study: Microchimeric T cell clones that persisted were not detected.

This receptor was identified in a boy younger than 18 in good health. This chain uses TRBV5-1 with TRBJ2-1, with TRBD1 matching 7 bases. The sample comprised blood. This chain's CDR3 is CASRSQGVPNEQFF. The DNA of the CDR3 is TGCGCCAGCAGGAGTCAGGGGGTCCCCAATGAGCAGTTCTTC.